The source of this T cell receptor (beta chain) is a study of blood T cell repertoires in COVID-19. This clone is medium-sized within its sample. The table came from immunoSEQ multiplex PCR; TCRdb's copy has only in-frame clones and leaves some out. The table records a few hundred thousand clones, roughly 90% of them present only once. After removal of 6 bases from V and 3 bases from J, the junction contained 7 bases not matched to a gene. The CDR3 extends over 14 amino acids. Germline V gives CDR1 MDHEN, CDR2 SYDVKM. The receptor comes from a woman aged 25 to 39 who had recovered from COVID-19. The rearrangement joins TRBV28 to TRBJ1-1; 7 positions match TRBD1. Input material: PBMCs or T cells enriched from blood (not recorded which). The chain's CDR3 is CASRPGQQHTEAFF. CDR3 DNA sequence: TGTGCCAGCAGGCCGGGACAGCAACACACTGAAGCTTTCTTT. The full variable domain, with the rest looked up from reference TRBV28 and TRBJ1-1, is DVKVTQSSRYLVKRTGEKVFLECVQDMDHENMFWYRQDPGLGLRLIYFSYDVKMKEKGDIPEGYSVSREKKERFSLILESASTNQTSMYLCASRPGQQHTEAFFGQGTRLTVV.